This T cell receptor beta chain was retrieved from a study of CD8+ T cells in alopecia areata. Sequencing templates came from extracted RNA that was reverse transcribed into cDNA. Using immunoSEQ multiplex PCR, the repertoire was profiled, and TCRdb retains in-frame clones only, with some absent. The data hold hundreds of thousands of clones, with about 53% observed a single time. Points on this clone: Other DNA variants within this sample encode the same CDR3.

V lost 3 bases, J lost 3 bases, and 9 bases lay in between. The CDR3 is 14 amino acids. The V gene's germline CDR1 is KGHSH and CDR2 LQKENI. Patients with alopecia areata provided lesional scalp punch biopsies as well as peripheral blood. This TCR was recovered from a human donor with alopecia areata. The chain has TRBV18 and TRBJ1-5; tentative D call: TRBD1 (5 bases). Sequenced here: CD4+ T cells sorted from blood, sampled at week 0. The CDR3 DNA reads TGTGCCAGCTCACCGGGACGGGACAATCAGCCCCAGCATTTT. Its translation is CASSPGRDNQPQHF.